The present T cell receptor beta chain was sequenced within a study of Ad26.COV2.S vaccination and SARS-CoV-2 variants. Study details: By the intramuscular route, Ad26.COV2.S was given once, or twice 56 days apart.

Sample treatment: roughly 18 received Ad26.COV2.S at low or high dose, single or two shots; roughly five received placebo; per-sample allocation not given. Specimen acquisition occurred on day 63 following the initial vaccine or placebo injection. The repertoire was sequenced with immunoSEQ multiplex PCR; TCRdb's copy has only in-frame clones and lacks some. The sample records under 500,000 clones, 92% being singletons. This clone was counted between two and nine times. The V gene end was trimmed by 1 base and the J gene end by 4 bases; junction bases not matched to a gene: 4. Germline lookup yields CDR1 SGHTA and CDR2 FQGNSA. CDR3 length: 15 amino acids.

The chain is built from TRBV7-2 and TRBJ1-2, with TRBD1 identical over 9 bases. This sample comprised peripheral blood, obtained in a trial of Ad26.COV2.S vaccine versus placebo. The sequence was obtained from a person between 18 and 60 years old who received the Ad26.COV2.S COVID-19 vaccine or a placebo. The CDR3 DNA reads as TGTGCCAGCAGCTTAGATGGGACAGGGCCCTATGGCTACACCTTC. This sequence encodes CASSLDGTGPYGYTF.